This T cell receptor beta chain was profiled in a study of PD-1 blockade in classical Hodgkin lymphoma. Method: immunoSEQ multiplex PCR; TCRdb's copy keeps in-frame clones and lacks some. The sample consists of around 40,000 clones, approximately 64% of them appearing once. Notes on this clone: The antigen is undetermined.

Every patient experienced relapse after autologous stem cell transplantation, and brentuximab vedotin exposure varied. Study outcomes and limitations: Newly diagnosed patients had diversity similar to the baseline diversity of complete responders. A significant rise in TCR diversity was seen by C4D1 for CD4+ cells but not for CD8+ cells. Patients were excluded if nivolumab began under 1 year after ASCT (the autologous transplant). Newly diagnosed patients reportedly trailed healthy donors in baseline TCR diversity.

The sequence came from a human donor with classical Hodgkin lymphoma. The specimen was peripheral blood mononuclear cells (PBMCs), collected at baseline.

CDR3 sequence reads: CASSLGGVSGTEAFF. The CDR3 DNA is TGCGCCAGCAGCTTGGGCGGGGTTTCGGGGACTGAAGCTTTCTTT. The genes are TRBV5-1 and TRBJ1-1, with D uncertain. The V gene lost 0 bases and the J gene lost 5 bases, with 14 bases spanning the gap. CDR1 and CDR2 (germline): SGHRS, YFSETQ. The CDR3 consists of 15 residues.